This passage covers 20 T cell receptor beta chains from one sample sequenced in a study of T cell responses to AZD1222 COVID-19 vaccine. Clones were read by immunoSEQ multiplex PCR, and TCRdb kept only the in-frame ones, dropping some. The data contain some 150,000 clones, 85% to 95% of them singletons. This specimen consisted of peripheral blood, obtained on day 0 of AZD1222 vaccination. The receptors were sampled from an adult in good health.

DNA of the CDR3: TGCGCCAGCAGCTTGCAAGCCCCGACAGTGAACACTGAAGCTTTCTTT. Its protein is CASSLQAPTVNTEAFF. The chain has TRBV5-1 and TRBJ1-1; a possible D gene is TRBD1 (5 bases). The CDR3 is made up of 16 amino acids. CDR1 is SGHRS and CDR2 is YFSETQ in the germline V gene. Trimming removed 1 base from V and 0 bases from J, with 13 bases in between.

The V gene is TRBV7-2, the J gene TRBJ2-7, with 9 bases matching TRBD2. Germline V lookup: CDR1 SGHTA, CDR2 FQGNSA. V was clipped by 1 base and J by 5 bases; unmatched bases: 6. CDR3 size: 15 residues. CDR3 nucleotides: TGTGCCAGCAGCTTAGACCTAGCGGGGAGGGACGAGCAGTACTTC. Encoded protein: CASSLDLAGRDEQYF.

This chain connects TRBV5-6 to TRBJ1-5; D remains unclear. The germline V gene encodes CDR1 SGHDT and CDR2 YYEEEE. CDR3 length equals 15 residues. The germline V and J ends were trimmed by 0 bases and 1 base, with 8 bases remaining between them. DNA for the CDR3: TGTGCCAGCAGCTTGGTGGCAACGAGCAATCAGCCCCAGCATTTT. This encodes CASSLVATSNQPQHF.

The table lists this clone with a count of one. The chain uses TRBV5-1 and TRBJ2-1; maybe TRBD2 (6 bases). V was pared by 4 bases and J by 3 bases, with 8 bases between. This CDR3 has 13 amino acids. Germline CDR1 reads SGHRS; CDR2 reads YFSETQ. DNA for the CDR3: TGCGCCAGCAGCCGGGACTTCTACAATGAGCAGTTCTTC. Translating it yields CASSRDFYNEQFF.

A note on this clone: A junction end diverges from the germline sequence, so it may reflect a read error. The V and J genes are TRBV5-4 and TRBJ2-3; TRBD1 matches 7 bases. Germline values: CDR1 SGHNT, CDR2 YYREEE (reference sequence). The CDR3 sequence is 12 residues long. The CDR3 spells CASSRDSPLRQF. CDR3 DNA: TGTGCCAGCAGCCGGGACAGCCCCCTTCGGCAATTT.

The chain is built from TRBV7-9 and TRBJ1-1; unclear D gene. The ends were cut back, 5 bases at V and 10 bases at J, with 17 bases in the middle. Germline loops: CDR1 SEHNR, CDR2 FQNEAQ (reference sequence). This CDR3 spans 13 amino acids. The CDR3 bases are TGTGCCAGCAGCGCTCAGCACGGCGCGGGAGCTTTCTTT. Its translation: CASSAQHGAGAFF.

The V call is TRBV5-1, the J call TRBJ2-5, with 8 bases aligning to TRBD2. V lost 4 bases and J lost 2; bases outside the gene matches: 4. The CDR3 has 14 amino acids. Germline assignment: CDR1 SGHRS and CDR2 YFSETQ. The CDR3 DNA follows: TGCGCCAGCAGCGGCGGGGGGCGGCAAGAGACCCAGTACTTC. This encodes CASSGGGRQETQYF.

The J gene is TRBJ1-2, the V gene TRBV3-1 (or the pseudogene TRBV3-2); unclear D gene. Germline V lookup: CDR1 LGHDT, CDR2 YNNKEL (reference sequence). This CDR3 is 16 amino acids long. The V gene lost 1 base and the J gene lost 0 bases, with 12 bases spanning the gap. The CDR3 region is CASSQGTMGSNYGYTF. The CDR3 region has the DNA TGTGCCAGCAGCCAAGGAACTATGGGATCTAACTATGGCTACACCTTC.

V usage is TRBV7-6 and J usage is TRBJ1-3; D might be TRBD1 (5 bases). This CDR3 has 16 residues. The V gene's germline CDR1 is SGHVS and CDR2 FNYEAQ. V lost 4 bases to trimming and J lost 0 bases, with 13 bases between them. CDR3 nucleotides: TGTGCCAGCAGCTCCCGTCAGGGTAACTCTGGAAACACCATATATTTT. It translates to CASSSRQGNSGNTIYF.

The gene calls are TRBV2 and TRBJ1-2; D is possibly TRBD1 (6 bases). Germline lookup yields CDR1 SNHLY and CDR2 FYNNEI. The CDR3 runs to 15 residues. V gave up 4 bases and J gave up 4 bases, with 16 bases separating them. CDR3 protein: CASSGAEGGLYGYTF. Here the CDR3 DNA reads TGTGCCAGCAGTGGGGCGGAAGGGGGACTCTATGGCTACACCTTC.

J is TRBJ2-7 and V is TRBV19; D is perhaps TRBD1 (5 bases). The CDR3 loop spans 15 amino acids. The V and J ends lost 0 bases and 0 bases respectively, with 9 bases between them. CDR1 LNHDA and CDR2 SQIVND come from the germline V gene (reference sequence). This CDR3 is CASSIEPGSSYEQYF. In DNA form, the CDR3 reads TGTGCCAGTAGTATAGAGCCAGGGTCCTCCTACGAGCAGTACTTC.

V gene TRBV10-3 combines with J gene TRBJ1-3; D remains unclear. This CDR3 contains 13 residues. V lost 8 bases, J lost 4 bases, and 12 bases lay in between. The germline gives CDR1 ENHRY, CDR2 SYGVKD. The CDR3 region is CAIAVSAGNTIYF. The CDR3 DNA reads as TGTGCCATCGCGGTCAGCGCCGGAAACACCATATATTTT.

The CDR3 sequence is CASSFLGNEQFF. DNA of the CDR3: TGCGCCAGCAGCTTCTTAGGGAATGAGCAGTTCTTC. The chain is built from TRBV5-1 and TRBJ2-1; D call uncertain. V lost 2 bases and J lost 7, with 7 bases in between. CDR3 length: 12 residues. Germline CDR1 reads SGHRS; CDR2 reads YFSETQ.

This clone was counted once. The rearrangement uses TRBV7-6 and TRBJ1-2; unclear D gene. Germline V lookup: CDR1 SGHVS, CDR2 FNYEAQ. V was shortened by 5 bases and J by 2 bases, with 9 bases between the two germline ends. The length of the CDR3 is 13 residues. This chain's CDR3 is CASSETENYGYTF. Written as DNA, the CDR3 is TGTGCCAGCAGCGAGACCGAGAACTATGGCTACACCTTC.

The chain carries TRBV2 and TRBJ1-1; D unclear. Germline V lookup: CDR1 SNHLY, CDR2 FYNNEI. The CDR3 is 13 residues long. Between the trimmed V and J ends, which lost 6 bases and 0 bases, there was a span of 8 bases. The CDR3 region is CASSKAVNTEAFF. The CDR3 DNA sequence: TGTGCCAGCAGCAAGGCCGTGAACACTGAAGCTTTCTTT.

The genes are TRBV24-1 and TRBJ1-5; 7 bases match TRBD1. CDR1 is KGHDR, CDR2 SFDVKD, per germline. V was pared by 5 bases and J by 15 bases, with 12 bases of the junction left unmatched. CDR3 length equals 13 residues. This CDR3 reads CATSASAGGALHF. Written as DNA, the CDR3 is TGTGCCACCAGTGCTTCGGCAGGGGGGGCTTTGCATTTT.

The rearrangement uses TRBV18 and TRBJ1-2; no reliable D call. Germline loops: CDR1 KGHSH, CDR2 LQKENI. The V and J ends lost 4 bases and 4 bases respectively, with 16 bases between them. The CDR3 totals 15 residues. The CDR3 is CASSQTGGQAYGYTF. In nucleotides, the CDR3 is TGTGCCAGCTCACAAACCGGTGGGCAGGCCTATGGCTACACCTTC.

CDR3 DNA sequence: TGTGCCAGCAGCGATTGGGACAGGGGCAATCAGCCCCAGCATTTT. Translation gives CASSDWDRGNQPQHF. The chain has TRBV6-5 and TRBJ1-5; 9 positions agree with TRBD1. The germline gives CDR1 MNHEY, CDR2 SVGAGI. The CDR3 loop spans 15 amino acids. The V gene end was trimmed by 6 bases and the J gene end by 2 bases; junction bases not matched to a gene: 5.

The V and J genes are TRBV5-1 and TRBJ1-2; D is unclear. Trimming took 0 bases from V and 4 from J, leaving 10 bases between them. Germline values: CDR1 SGHRS, CDR2 YFSETQ. This CDR3 comprises 14 residues. The CDR3 here is CASSLGWQSYGYTF. The CDR3 nucleotides are TGCGCCAGCAGCTTGGGTTGGCAGAGCTATGGCTACACCTTC.

This chain links TRBV3-1 (or the pseudogene TRBV3-2) with TRBJ2-5, with 8 bases aligning to TRBD2. Germline V lookup: CDR1 LGHDT, CDR2 YNNKEL (reference sequence). CDR3 length equals 16 residues. The ends lost 5 bases at V and 1 base at J; junction bases unmatched: 9. CDR3 sequence reads: CASSNQGGGRQETQYF. The CDR3 bases are TGTGCCAGCAGCAACCAAGGCGGGGGGCGCCAAGAGACCCAGTACTTC.